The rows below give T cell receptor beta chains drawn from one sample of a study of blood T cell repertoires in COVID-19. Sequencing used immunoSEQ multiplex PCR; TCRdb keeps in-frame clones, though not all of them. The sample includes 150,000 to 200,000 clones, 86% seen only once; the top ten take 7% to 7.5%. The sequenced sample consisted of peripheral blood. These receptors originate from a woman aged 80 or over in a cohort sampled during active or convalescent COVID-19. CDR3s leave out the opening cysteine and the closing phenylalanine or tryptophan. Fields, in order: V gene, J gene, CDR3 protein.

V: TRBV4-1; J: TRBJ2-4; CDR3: ASSQGLSTGVGKNIQY
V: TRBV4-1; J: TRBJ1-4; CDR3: ASSQDSRDREKLF
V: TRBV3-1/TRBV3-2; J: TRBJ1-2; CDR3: ASSQDRGAAYGYT
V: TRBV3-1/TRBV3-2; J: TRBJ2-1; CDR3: ASSQLTSGSTDEQF
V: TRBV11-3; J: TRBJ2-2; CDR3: ASRSSGTGGELF
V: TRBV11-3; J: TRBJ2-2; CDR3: ASSPKTSGRVGGELF
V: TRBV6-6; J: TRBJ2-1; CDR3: ASSYSGLAANEQF
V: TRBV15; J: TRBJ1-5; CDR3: ATSPRGGYSNQPQH
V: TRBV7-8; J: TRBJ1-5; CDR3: ASSGTPQGSNQPQH
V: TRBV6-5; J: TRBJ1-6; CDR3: ASQGQGYDSPLH
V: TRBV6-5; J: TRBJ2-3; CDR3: ASTRTGYTDTQY
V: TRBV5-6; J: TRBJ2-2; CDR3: ASSLVYDSANTGELF
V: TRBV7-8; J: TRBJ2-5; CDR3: ASSLGRTLQETQY
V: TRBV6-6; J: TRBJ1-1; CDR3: ASSPSGTGLILNTEAF
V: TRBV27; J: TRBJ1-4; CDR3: ASSLSTSEKLF
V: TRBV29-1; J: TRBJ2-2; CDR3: SVEDLAVGELF
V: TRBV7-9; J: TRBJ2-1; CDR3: ASSLDGLRGRAGGNEQF
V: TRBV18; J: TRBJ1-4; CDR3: ASSLTTGEEKLF
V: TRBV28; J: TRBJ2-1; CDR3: ASSLGGRVYNEQF
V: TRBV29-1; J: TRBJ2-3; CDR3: SVFATTTDTQY
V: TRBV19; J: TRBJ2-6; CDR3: ASSRTGKGGGSGANVLT
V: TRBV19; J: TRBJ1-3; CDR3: ASSIRQGKGGNTIY
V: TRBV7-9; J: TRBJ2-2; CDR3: ASSLASGNTGELF
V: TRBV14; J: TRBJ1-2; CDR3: ASSQKGGSYGYT
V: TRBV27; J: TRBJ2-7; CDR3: ASSLSPGQGSYEQY
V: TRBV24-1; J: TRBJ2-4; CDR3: ATSDVARNIQY
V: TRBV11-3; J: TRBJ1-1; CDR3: ASSAGLMNTEAF
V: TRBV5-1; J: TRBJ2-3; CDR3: ASSLGGGETDTQY
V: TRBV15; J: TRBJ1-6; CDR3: ATSRVAPSSPLH
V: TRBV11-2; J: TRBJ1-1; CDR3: ASSLAETMNTEAF
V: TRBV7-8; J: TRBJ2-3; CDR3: ASSLDRVRITDTQY
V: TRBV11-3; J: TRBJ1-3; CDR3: ASSFSSGNTIY
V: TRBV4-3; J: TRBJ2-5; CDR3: ASSQGGQGGETQY
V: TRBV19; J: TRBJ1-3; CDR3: ASSTQDVSGNTIY
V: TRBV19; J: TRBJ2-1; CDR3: ASSSPGWLSGEQF
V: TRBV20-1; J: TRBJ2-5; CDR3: SIALQETQY
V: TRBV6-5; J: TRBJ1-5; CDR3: ASSPTQGDNQPQH
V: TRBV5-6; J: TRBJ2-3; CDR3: ASSLAYGTQY
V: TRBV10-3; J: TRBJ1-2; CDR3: AISDNTGGKGYT
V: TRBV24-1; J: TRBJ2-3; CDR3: ATSDLGLAGGRDTQY
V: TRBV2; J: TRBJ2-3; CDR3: ASSEGTPRADTQY